Shown below are 5 T cell receptor beta chains from a single sample sequenced in a study of cytomegalovirus exposure and HLA in healthy donors. Only in-frame clones appear in the TCRdb table, and some are missing; sequencing was by immunoSEQ multiplex PCR. The sample includes about 86,000 clones, 85% to 95% of them seen just once. The sample was PBMCs. The origin of the receptors is a man younger than 35 in good health and CMV-seronegative.

The chain links TRBV28 to TRBJ2-3; 8 nucleotides agree with TRBD1. The germline CDR1 and CDR2 sequences are MDHEN and SYDVKM. Trimming removed 10 bases from V and 6 bases from J; junction bases left unmatched: 12. The CDR3 is made up of 14 amino acids. CDR3: CATKGQGEVDTQYF. CDR3 DNA sequence: TGTGCCACCAAAGGACAGGGAGAAGTGGATACGCAGTATTTT.

This clone was counted a single time. This rearrangement joins TRBV2 to TRBJ1-4; 7 bases map to TRBD1. The CDR3 runs 13 residues. Per germline, CDR1 SNHLY and CDR2 FYNNEI. V trimming: 8 bases; J trimming: 5 bases; junction bases outside the gene matches: 5. The CDR3: CASYDRVNEKLFF. CDR3 sequence (DNA): TGTGCCAGCTATGACAGGGTAAATGAAAAACTGTTTTTT.

This clone has just a few counts. The chain combines TRBV4-1 with TRBJ1-1; D is unclear. Trimming took 1 base from V and 3 from J, leaving 15 bases between them. CDR3 length: 16 residues. Germline V gene lookup returns CDR1 MGHRA and CDR2 YSYEKL. Here the CDR3 DNA reads TGCGCCAGCAGCCAAGGTTTGAGCAGGAGGGACACTGAAGCTTTCTTT. It yields the protein CASSQGLSRRDTEAFF.

On this clone itself: One end of the junction is discordant with germline, which a read error may explain. The rearrangement links TRBV15 to TRBJ2-7; D may be TRBD2 (5 bases). This CDR3 is built from 14 residues. Looked up from germline, CDR1 is LNHNV and CDR2 is YYDKDF (reference sequence). The CDR3, as DNA: TGTGCCACCAGCAGAGACAGGAGGCTCTACGGGCAGTACTTC. Translating it yields CATSRDRRLYGQYF.

This clone came up once. V gene TRBV2 combines with J gene TRBJ2-1; 8 nucleotides line up with TRBD2. There are 16 residues in the CDR3. With 5 bases clipped from V and 0 bases from J, the junction kept 6 bases outside the gene matches. Germline V gene data show CDR1 as SNHLY and CDR2 as FYNNEI. CDR3: CASSPTSADSYNEQFF. DNA of the CDR3: TGTGCCAGCAGTCCGACTAGCGCCGACTCCTACAATGAGCAGTTCTTC.